A single sample is the source of the 4 T cell receptor beta chains below, sequenced in a study of technical replicates of blood from a few donors (dated by TCRdb to 2016 to 2017). The library was generated by the immunoSEQ multiplex PCR assay. What TCRdb holds here is the immuneACCESS table cut down to in-frame rearrangements. Part of the clones is not present; checked against another copy, under half of the missing clones reflect an unresolved V gene, and the others are unexplained. The sample table shows about 75,000 clones, and nearly 98% are seen once. The ten top clones hold roughly 0.2% of the sample. The sequencing sample was made of T cells isolated from PBMCs. These receptors all come from a human donor in good health.

This chain joins TRBV6-1 and TRBJ2-7; no clear D. Trimming stripped 6 bases from V and 4 bases from J, with 10 bases between. The CDR3 contains 12 residues. The germline gives CDR1 MNHNS, CDR2 SASEGT. This chain's CDR3 is CASRTTDYEQYF. CDR3 DNA sequence: TGTGCCAGCAGGACAACAGATTACGAGCAGTACTTC.

This clone has just a few counts. The V gene is TRBV18, the J gene TRBJ2-7, with a weak D call TRBD1 (6 bases). The CDR3 is made up of 13 amino acids. With 5 bases removed from V and 6 bases from J, the gap between germline ends came to 14 bases. Germline V gene lookup returns CDR1 KGHSH and CDR2 LQKENI. The DNA for the CDR3 is TGTGCCAGCTCATTACAGGACAGTCGCGAGCAGTACTTC. Translated, it gives CASSLQDSREQYF.

V gene TRBV19 combines with J gene TRBJ1-5; 10 bases are a match to TRBD1. The CDR3 runs to 18 residues. The germline V gene has CDR1 LNHDA and CDR2 SQIVND (reference sequence). Trimming took 5 bases from V and 6 from J; bases not matched to a gene: 16. The CDR3 nucleotides are TGTGCCAGTAGTCTTACCGGGACAGGGGACCGATTTGGTCAGCCCCAGCATTTT. Its protein is CASSLTGTGDRFGQPQHF.

The rearrangement uses TRBV7-6 and TRBJ2-1, with D possibly being TRBD1 (5 bases). CDR1 SGHVS and CDR2 FNYEAQ come from the germline V gene. The ends were cut back, 7 bases at V and 7 bases at J, with 11 bases in the middle. The CDR3 spans 12 residues. CDR3 residues: CASTHRTNEQFF. CDR3 DNA sequence: TGTGCCAGCACACACAGGACAAATGAGCAGTTCTTC.